Below, one TCR beta chain is given with its context. What it recognizes is unknown. The donors were members of the validation cohort comprising over 100 subjects, separate from the roughly 700-subject first cohort. This sample is drawn from a study of cytomegalovirus exposure and HLA in healthy donors. Overall study results and limits: Overall, around 150 TCR beta chains were annotated as cytomegalovirus-associated.

Data came from immunoSEQ multiplex PCR; TCRdb stores just in-frame clones and leaves some out. The sample has about 74,000 clones; roughly 92% are singletons. V was clipped by 10 bases and J by 6 bases, with 19 bases between them. In germline, CDR1 is MNHNY, CDR2 SVGAGI (reference sequence). This CDR3 region has 13 residues. Sequenced input: PBMCs. The gene calls are TRBV6-6 and TRBJ2-7, with D possibly TRBD2 on 5 matching bases. This sequence was found in a woman younger than 35 in good health and CMV-seropositive. The CDR3 DNA sequence: TGTGCCACTAACCGGGAAGGGATTAGCGAGCAGTACTTC. Its translation is CATNREGISEQYF.